The 8 T cell receptor beta chains below were found in one sample sequenced in a study of identical twins. MiXCR was run by TCRdb on the 5' RACE reads, yielding one entry per CDR3 protein. Of 1.5 million or so distinct CDR3 sequences in the sample, around 29% were seen once. The specimen sequenced was cord blood. Receptors originate from a newborn girl in good health.

This clonotype was seen a handful of times. The chain carries TRBV14 and TRBJ1-1; D unresolved. The ends were cut back, 2 bases at V and 5 bases at J, with 12 bases in the middle. Germline V gene data show CDR1 as SGHDN and CDR2 as FVKESK. This CDR3 comprises 14 residues. The CDR3 protein is CASSQLKAKTEAFF. Written as DNA, the CDR3 is TGTGCCAGCAGCCAACTTAAGGCAAAAACTGAAGCTTTCTTT.

This clonotype was recorded at least ten times. CDR3 nucleotides: TGCGCCAGCAGCTTGAGTCTAGCGGGGGGATCCAATGAGCAGTTCTTC. Its translation: CASSLSLAGGSNEQFF. The chain combines TRBV5-1 with TRBJ2-1, with TRBD2 matching over 11 bases. CDR3 length equals 16 residues. The germline V gene encodes CDR1 SGHRS and CDR2 YFSETQ. The ends lost 1 base at V and 6 bases at J; junction bases unmatched: 6.

This clonotype turned up a few times. The V call is TRBV2, the J call TRBJ2-5; D possibly corresponds to TRBD2 (5 bases). The CDR3 consists of 14 residues. The germline V and J ends were trimmed by 3 bases and 4 bases, with 12 bases remaining between them. CDR1 and CDR2 from the germline V gene are SNHLY and FYNNEI. This CDR3 is CASSDIGLLETQYF. The DNA of the CDR3 is TGTGCCAGCAGTGACATAGGACTTCTAGAGACCCAGTACTTC.

The DNA for the CDR3 is TGTGCCAGCAGCTCCCTCGGCCGGAACACTGAAGCTTTCTTT. Translated: CASSSLGRNTEAFF. V and J are TRBV7-2 and TRBJ1-1; unclear D gene. V lost 4 bases and J lost 1, with 10 bases in between. The CDR3 has 14 amino acids. Germline V gene sequence: CDR1 SGHTA, CDR2 FQGNSA.

This chain connects TRBV30 to TRBJ1-1; no firm D call. The germline V gene encodes CDR1 GTSNPN and CDR2 SVGIG (reference sequence). V lost 4 bases and J 1 base, leaving 4 bases between the germline ends. The CDR3 contains 11 residues. DNA for the CDR3: TGTGCCTGGAAACCGAACACTGAAGCTTTCTTT. Translation: CAWKPNTEAFF.

The CDR3 sequence is CASSAQLAGGLNEQFF. The CDR3 DNA reads TGTGCCAGCAGCGCACAACTAGCGGGGGGGCTTAATGAGCAGTTCTTC. The chain has TRBV11-2 and TRBJ2-1, with 13 bases that match TRBD2. The J segment lost 7 bases and the V segment lost 5 bases, leaving 8 bases of the junction unmatched. Germline CDR1 and CDR2: SGHAT and FQNNGV. The CDR3 spans 16 residues.

This clonotype was found once. The junction differs from germline at one of its ends, possibly a read error. This chain links TRBV11-3 with TRBJ2-7, with D hard to call. The V gene's germline CDR1 is SGHNT and CDR2 YENEEA. This CDR3 has 16 residues. In DNA form, the CDR3 reads TGTGCCAGCAGCGTAGAGATGGACCGTCTCTCCTACGAGCAGTACTTC. As protein: CASSVEMDRLSYEQYF.

This clonotype appeared many times. The chain couples TRBV10-3 to TRBJ1-5; 11 nucleotides line up with TRBD1. Germline CDR1 and CDR2: ENHRY and SYGVKD. The CDR3 contains 14 residues. J lost 4 bases, V lost 4 bases, and 0 bases had no gene match. This CDR3 reads CAISGDRGNQPQHF. The CDR3 DNA sequence: TGTGCCATCAGTGGGGACAGGGGGAATCAGCCCCAGCATTTT.